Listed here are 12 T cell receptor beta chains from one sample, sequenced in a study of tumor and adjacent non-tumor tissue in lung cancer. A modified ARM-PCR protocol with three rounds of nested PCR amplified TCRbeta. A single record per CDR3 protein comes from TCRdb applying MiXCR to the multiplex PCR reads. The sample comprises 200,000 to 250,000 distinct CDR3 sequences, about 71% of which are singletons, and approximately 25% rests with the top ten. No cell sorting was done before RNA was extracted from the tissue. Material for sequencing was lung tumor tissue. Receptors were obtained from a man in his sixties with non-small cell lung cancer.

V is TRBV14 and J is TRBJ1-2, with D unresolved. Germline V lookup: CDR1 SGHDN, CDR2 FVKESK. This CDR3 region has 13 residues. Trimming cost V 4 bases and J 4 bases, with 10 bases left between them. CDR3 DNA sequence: TGTGCCAGCAGCCCGCGGATCGGCTATGGCTACACCTTC. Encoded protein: CASSPRIGYGYTF.

This CDR3 is CASSQNRDYQNDEQFF. The CDR3 bases are TGCGCCAGCAGCCAAAACCGGGATTACCAAAACGATGAGCAGTTCTTC. This rearrangement joins TRBV4-3 to TRBJ2-1; D might be TRBD2 (5 bases). Trimming stripped 2 bases from V and 8 bases from J, with 19 bases between. The CDR3 sequence is 16 residues long. Germline CDR1 is LGHNA and CDR2 is YSLEER.

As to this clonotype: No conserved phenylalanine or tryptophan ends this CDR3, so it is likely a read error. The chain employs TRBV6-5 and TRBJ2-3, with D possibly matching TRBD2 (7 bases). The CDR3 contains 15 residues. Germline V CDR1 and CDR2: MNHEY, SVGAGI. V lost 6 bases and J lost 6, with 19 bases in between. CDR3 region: CASRRGTTDTDTQYC. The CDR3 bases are TGTGCCAGCAGGAGGGGGACTACCGACACTGATACGCAGTATTGT.

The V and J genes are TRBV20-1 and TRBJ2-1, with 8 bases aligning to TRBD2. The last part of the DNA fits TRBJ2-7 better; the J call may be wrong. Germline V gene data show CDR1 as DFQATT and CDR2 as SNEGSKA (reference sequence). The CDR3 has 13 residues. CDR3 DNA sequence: TGCAGTGCTCCCTTAGCGGGGCACAATGAGCAGTACTTC. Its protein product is CSAPLAGHNEQYF.

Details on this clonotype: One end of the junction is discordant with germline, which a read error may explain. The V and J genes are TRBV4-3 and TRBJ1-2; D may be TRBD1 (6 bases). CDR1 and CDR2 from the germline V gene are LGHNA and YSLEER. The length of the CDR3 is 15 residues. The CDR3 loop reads CASSLGTGGGYDYTF. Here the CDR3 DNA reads TGCGCCAGCAGTCTCGGGACGGGTGGGGGCTATGACTACACCTTC.

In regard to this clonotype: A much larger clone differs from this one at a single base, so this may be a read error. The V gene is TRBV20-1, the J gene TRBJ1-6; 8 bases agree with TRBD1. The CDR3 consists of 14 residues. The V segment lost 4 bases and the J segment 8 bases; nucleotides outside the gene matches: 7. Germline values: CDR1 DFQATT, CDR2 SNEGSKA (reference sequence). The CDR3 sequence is CSATAGGKDSPLHF. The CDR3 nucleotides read TGCAGTGCTACCGCAGGGGGCAAAGATTCACCCCTCCACTTT.

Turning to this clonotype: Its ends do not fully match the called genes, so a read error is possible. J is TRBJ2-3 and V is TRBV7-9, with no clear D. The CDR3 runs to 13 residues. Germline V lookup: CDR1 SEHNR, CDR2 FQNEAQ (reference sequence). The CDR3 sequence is CVSSTYSADTLYF. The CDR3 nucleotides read TGTGTCAGCAGTACTTACAGTGCAGATACGCTGTATTTT.

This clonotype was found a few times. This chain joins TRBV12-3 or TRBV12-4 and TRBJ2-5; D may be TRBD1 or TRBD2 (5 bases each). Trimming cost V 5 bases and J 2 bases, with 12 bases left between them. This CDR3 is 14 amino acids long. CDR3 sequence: CASSPGTGQETQYF. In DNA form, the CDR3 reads TGTGCCAGCAGTCCAGGGACGGGACAAGAGACCCAGTACTTC.

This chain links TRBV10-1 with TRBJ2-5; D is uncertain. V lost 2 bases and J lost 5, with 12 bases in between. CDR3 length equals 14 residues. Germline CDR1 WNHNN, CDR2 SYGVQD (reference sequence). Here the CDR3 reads CASSEKGRVETQYF. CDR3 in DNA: TGCGCCAGCAGTGAGAAGGGTAGAGTGGAGACCCAGTACTTC.

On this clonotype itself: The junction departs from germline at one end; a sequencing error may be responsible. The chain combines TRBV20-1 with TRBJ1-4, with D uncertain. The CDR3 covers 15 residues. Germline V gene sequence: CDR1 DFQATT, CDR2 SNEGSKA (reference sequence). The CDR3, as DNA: TGCAGTTCTAGAGATCTCCAGGCGTTGAGTGAAAAATTGTTTTTT. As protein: CSSRDLQALSEKLFF.

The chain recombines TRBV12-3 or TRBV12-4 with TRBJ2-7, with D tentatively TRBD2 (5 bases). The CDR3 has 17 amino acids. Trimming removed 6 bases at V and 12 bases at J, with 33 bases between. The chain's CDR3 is CASRGSLERVPYCPRYF. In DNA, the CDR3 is TGTGCCAGCAGGGGTAGTTTGGAGAGGGTCCCTTACTGTCCGCGGTACTTC.

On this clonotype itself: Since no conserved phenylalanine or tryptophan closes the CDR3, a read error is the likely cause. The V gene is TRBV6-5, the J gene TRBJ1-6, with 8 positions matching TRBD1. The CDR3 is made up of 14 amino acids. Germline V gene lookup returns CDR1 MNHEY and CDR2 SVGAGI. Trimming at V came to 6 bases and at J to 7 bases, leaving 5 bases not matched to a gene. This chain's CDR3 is CASRFRQGNSPLHY. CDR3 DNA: TGTGCCAGCAGATTTCGACAGGGGAATTCACCCCTCCACTAT.